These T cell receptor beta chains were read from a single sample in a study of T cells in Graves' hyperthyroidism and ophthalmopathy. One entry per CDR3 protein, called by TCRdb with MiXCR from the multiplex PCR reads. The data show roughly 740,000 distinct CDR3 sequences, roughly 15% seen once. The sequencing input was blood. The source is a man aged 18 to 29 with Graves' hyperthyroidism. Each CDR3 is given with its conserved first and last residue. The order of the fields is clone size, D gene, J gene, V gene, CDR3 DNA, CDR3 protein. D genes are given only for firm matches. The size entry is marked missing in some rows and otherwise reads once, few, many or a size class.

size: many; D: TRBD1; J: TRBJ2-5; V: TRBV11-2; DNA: TGTGCCAGCAGCTCTGGGGACAGGCCTTCTCAAGAGACCCAGTACTTC; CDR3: CASSSGDRPSQETQYF
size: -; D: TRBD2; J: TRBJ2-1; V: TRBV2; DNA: TGTGCCAGCAGTACCCCGGGACTAGCGGTCAATGAGCAGTTCTTC; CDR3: CASSTPGLAVNEQFF
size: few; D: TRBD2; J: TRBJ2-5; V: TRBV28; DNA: TGTGCCAGCAGGGGGGGTTTTAGCGGGACGCAAGAGACCCAGTACTTC; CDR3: CASRGGFSGTQETQYF
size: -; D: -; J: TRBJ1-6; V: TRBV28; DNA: TGTGCCAGCAGTCCCCGGACAGTCGCGGATAATTCACCCCTCCACTTT; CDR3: CASSPRTVADNSPLHF
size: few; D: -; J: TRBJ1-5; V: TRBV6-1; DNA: TGTGCCAGCAGTGTCGGGACATTTAATAGCAATCAGCCCCAGCATTTT; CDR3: CASSVGTFNSNQPQHF
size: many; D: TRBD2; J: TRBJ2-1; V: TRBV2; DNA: TGTGCCAGCAGGGATTGGGGAGCGGGAGCCCCAAATGAGCAGTTCTTC; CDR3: CASRDWGAGAPNEQFF
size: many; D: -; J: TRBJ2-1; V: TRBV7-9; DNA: TGTGCCAGCAGCTCGGCCGGGGGCGGGACCAACAATGAGCAGTTCTTC; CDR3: CASSSAGGGTNNEQFF
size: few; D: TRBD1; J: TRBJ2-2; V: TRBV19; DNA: TGTGCCAGTGGACCTGACAGGGGGCCCACCGGGGAGCTGTTTTTT; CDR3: CASGPDRGPTGELFF
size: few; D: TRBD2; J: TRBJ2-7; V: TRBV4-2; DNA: TGTGCCAGCAGCGCCGACTTGCGCGGGAGGGCCGCCGAGCAGTACTTC; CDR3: CASSADLRGRAAEQYF
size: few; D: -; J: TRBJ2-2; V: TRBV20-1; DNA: TGCAGTGCCGAACTCGGCCTCAACACCGGGGAGCTGTTTTTT; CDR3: CSAELGLNTGELFF
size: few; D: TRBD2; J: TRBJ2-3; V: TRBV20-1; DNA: TGCAGTGCCCCGGAGCTAGCGGGCCCTTGGGGCACAGATACGCAGTATTTT; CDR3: CSAPELAGPWGTDTQYF
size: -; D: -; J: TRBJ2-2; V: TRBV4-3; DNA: TGCGCCAGCAGCCCTAGATTAGGGGGGAGCGGGGAGCTGTTTTTT; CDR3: CASSPRLGGSGELFF
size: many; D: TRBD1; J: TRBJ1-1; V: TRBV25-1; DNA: TGTGCCAGCAGTGATTCCGGGACAGAGATATGGAACACTGAAGCTTTCTTT; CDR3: CASSDSGTEIWNTEAFF
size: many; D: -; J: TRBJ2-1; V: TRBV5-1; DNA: TGCGCCAGCAGCTGGAGGGGGACTTACAACAATGAGCAGTTCTTC; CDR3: CASSWRGTYNNEQFF
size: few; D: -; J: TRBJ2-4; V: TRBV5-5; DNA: TGTGCCAGCAGCCTAAGACAGTCTTGGGACATTCAGTACTTC; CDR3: CASSLRQSWDIQYF
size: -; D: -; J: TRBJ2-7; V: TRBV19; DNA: TGTGCCAGTAGTATAGAAGGAGGCGAGCAGTACTTC; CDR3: CASSIEGGEQYF
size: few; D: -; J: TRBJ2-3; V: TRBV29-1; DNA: TGCAGCGTTGAAGATCAGGGAACAGATACGCAGTATTTT; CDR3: CSVEDQGTDTQYF
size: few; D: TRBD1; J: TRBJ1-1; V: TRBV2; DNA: TGTGCCAGCGGCCGATCACAGGGGGTGAACACTGAAGCTTTCTTT; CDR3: CASGRSQGVNTEAFF
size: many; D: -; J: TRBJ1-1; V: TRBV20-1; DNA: TGCAGTGCTAGAGTTGGTAATAGAAACACTGAAGCTTTCTTT; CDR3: CSARVGNRNTEAFF
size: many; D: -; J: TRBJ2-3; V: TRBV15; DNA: TGTGCCACCAGAGGTGGGAGTACCGGAGATACGCAGTATTTT; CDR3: CATRGGSTGDTQYF
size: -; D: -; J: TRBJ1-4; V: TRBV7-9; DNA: TGTGCCAGCAGCTTAGAGGGTATTGGGAAACTGTTTTTT; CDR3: CASSLEGIGKLFF
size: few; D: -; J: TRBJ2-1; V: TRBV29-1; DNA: TGCAGCGGCCAAGGTGGGACAGGGGGCACACTAGCGGGAGGTACCTACAATGAGCAGTTCTTC; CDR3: CSGQGGTGGTLAGGTYNEQFF
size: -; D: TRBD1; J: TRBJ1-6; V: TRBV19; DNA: TGTGCCAGTAATAAGGGGACAGCCATGAATTCACCCCTCCACTTT; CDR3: CASNKGTAMNSPLHF
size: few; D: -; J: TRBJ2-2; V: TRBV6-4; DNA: TGTGCCAGCAGTGACGATGCCCTTGGAGGGGAGCTGTTTTTT; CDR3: CASSDDALGGELFF
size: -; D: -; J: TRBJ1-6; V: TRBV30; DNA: TGTGCCTGGAGTGTATTGGGCGGGGATAATTCACCCCTCCACTTT; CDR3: CAWSVLGGDNSPLHF
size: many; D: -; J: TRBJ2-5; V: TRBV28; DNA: TGTGCCAGCAGTCCCCGGGCAGGGCAAGAGACCCAGTACTTC; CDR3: CASSPRAGQETQYF
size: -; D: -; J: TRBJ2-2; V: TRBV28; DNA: TGTGCCAGCAGTTTACGATGGGGCGGAGGTACCGGGGAGCTGTTTTTT; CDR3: CASSLRWGGGTGELFF
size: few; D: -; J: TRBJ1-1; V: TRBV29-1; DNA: TGCAGCGTTGTAGGTACATGGGGATTGAACACTGAAGCTTTCTTT; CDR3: CSVVGTWGLNTEAFF
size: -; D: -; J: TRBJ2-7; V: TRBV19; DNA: TGTGCCAGTAGTCGTCAGGCTAGCAGTTACGAGCAGTACTTC; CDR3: CASSRQASSYEQYF
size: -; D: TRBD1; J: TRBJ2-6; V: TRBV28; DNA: TGTGCCAGCAGTACAGGGGGCCCGGCCAACGTCCTGACTTTC; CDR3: CASSTGGPANVLTF
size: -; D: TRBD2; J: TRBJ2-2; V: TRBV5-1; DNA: TGCGCCAGCAGCCCTCGTGTAGCGGGAGCGGCCGGGGAGCTGTTTTTT; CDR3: CASSPRVAGAAGELFF
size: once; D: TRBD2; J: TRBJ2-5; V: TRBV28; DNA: TGTGCCAGCAGCCCTAAGCCCCTTTATGTTTGGCGGGAGGGTGGAGAGACCCAGTACTTC; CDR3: CASSPKPLYVWREGGETQYF